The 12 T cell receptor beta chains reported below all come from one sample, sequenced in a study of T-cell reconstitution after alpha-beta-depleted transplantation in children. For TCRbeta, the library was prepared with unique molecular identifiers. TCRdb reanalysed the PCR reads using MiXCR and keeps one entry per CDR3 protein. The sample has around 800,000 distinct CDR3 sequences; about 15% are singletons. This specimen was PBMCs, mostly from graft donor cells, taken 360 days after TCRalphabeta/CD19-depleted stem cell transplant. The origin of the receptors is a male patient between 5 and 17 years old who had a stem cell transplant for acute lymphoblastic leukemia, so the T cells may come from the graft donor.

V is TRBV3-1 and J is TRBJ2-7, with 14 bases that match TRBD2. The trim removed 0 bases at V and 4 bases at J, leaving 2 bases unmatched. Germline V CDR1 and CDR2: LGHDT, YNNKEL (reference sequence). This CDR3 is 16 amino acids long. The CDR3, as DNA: TGTGCCAGCAGCCAAGAGGGGACTAGCGGGAGTTACGAGCAGTACTTC. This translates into CASSQEGTSGSYEQYF.

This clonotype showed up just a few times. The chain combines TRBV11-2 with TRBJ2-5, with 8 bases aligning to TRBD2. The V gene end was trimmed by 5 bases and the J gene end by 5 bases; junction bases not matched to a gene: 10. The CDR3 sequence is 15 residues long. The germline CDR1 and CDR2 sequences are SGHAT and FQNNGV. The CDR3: CASSTRTSWGETQYF. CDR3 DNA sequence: TGTGCCAGCAGCACCCGGACTAGCTGGGGGGAGACCCAGTACTTC.

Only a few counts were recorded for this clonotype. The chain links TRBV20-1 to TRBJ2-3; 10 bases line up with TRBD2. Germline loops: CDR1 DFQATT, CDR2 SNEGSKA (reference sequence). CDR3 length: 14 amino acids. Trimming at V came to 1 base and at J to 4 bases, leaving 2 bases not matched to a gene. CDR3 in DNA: TGCAGTGCTAGAGTAGCGGGAGGTTCAGATACGCAGTATTTT. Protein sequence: CSARVAGGSDTQYF.

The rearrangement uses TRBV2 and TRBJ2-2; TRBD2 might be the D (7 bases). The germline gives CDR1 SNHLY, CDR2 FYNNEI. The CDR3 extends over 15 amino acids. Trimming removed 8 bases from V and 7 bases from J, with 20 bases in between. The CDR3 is CASVRGLGGGGELFF. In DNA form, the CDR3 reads TGTGCCAGCGTGAGAGGACTAGGAGGGGGCGGGGAGCTGTTTTTT.

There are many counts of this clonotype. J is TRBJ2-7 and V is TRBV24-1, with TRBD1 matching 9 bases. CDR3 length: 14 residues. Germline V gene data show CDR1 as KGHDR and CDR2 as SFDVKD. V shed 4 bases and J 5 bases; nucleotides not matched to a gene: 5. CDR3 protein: CATSEPGQGHEQYF. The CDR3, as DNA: TGTGCCACCAGTGAACCCGGACAGGGGCACGAGCAGTACTTC.

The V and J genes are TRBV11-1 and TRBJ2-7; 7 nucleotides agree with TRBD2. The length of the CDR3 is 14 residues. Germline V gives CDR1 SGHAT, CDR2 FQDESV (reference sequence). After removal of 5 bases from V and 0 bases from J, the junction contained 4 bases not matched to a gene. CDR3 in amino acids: CASSRSSGSYEQYF. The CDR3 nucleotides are TGTGCCAGCAGCCGGTCTAGCGGCTCCTACGAGCAGTACTTC.

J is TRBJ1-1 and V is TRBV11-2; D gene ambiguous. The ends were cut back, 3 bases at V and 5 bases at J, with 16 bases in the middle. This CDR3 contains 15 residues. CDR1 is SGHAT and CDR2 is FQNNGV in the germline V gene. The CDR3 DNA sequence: TGTGCCAGCAGCTTGGGTTTGGGCCCCGGGACTGAAGCTTTCTTT. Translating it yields CASSLGLGPGTEAFF.

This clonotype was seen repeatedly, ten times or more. The DNA of the CDR3 is TGTGCCAGCAGTGTCCAGGGAGGAGGGGAGCTGTTTTTT. This codes for CASSVQGGGELFF. The chain joins TRBV2 to TRBJ2-2, with D possibly TRBD2 on 6 matching bases. The CDR3 has 13 amino acids. The germline CDR1 and CDR2 sequences are SNHLY and FYNNEI. The V and J ends lost 4 bases and 8 bases respectively, with 11 bases between them.

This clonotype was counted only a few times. CDR3 sequence: CASSVIQGAQETQYF. Written as DNA, the CDR3 is TGTGCCAGCAGTGTCATACAGGGGGCTCAAGAGACCCAGTACTTC. V usage is TRBV27 and J usage is TRBJ2-5; 9 nucleotides line up with TRBD1. CDR3 length: 15 residues. The junction had 6 bases not matched to a gene; V was cut back by 5 bases and J by 2 bases. Germline V gene lookup returns CDR1 MNHEY and CDR2 SMNVEV (reference sequence).

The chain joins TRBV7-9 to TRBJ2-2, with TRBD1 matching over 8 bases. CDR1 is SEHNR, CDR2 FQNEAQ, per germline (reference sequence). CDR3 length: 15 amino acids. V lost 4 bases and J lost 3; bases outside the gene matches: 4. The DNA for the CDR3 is TGTGCCAGCAGCTATTGGACAGGGCACACCGGGGAGCTGTTTTTT. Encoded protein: CASSYWTGHTGELFF.

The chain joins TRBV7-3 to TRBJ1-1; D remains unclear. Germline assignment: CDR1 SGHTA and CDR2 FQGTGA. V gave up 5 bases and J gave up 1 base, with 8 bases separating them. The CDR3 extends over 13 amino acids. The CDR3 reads CASSNEPNTEAFF. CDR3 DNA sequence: TGTGCCAGCAGCAACGAGCCGAACACTGAAGCTTTCTTT.

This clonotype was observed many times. The CDR3: CASSQGELLTGELFF. The CDR3 DNA sequence: TGTGCCAGCAGCCAAGGGGAACTTCTGACCGGGGAGCTGTTTTTT. This chain uses TRBV4-2 with TRBJ2-2; D is unclear. Germline CDR1 LGHNA, CDR2 YNFKEQ. Trimming cost V 1 base and J 5 bases, with 11 bases left between them. The CDR3 has 15 amino acids.